The 16 T cell receptor beta chains below all came from one sample that was sequenced in a study of blood T cell repertoires in COVID-19. Using immunoSEQ multiplex PCR, the repertoire was profiled, and TCRdb retains in-frame clones only, with some absent. In the table there are 35,000 to 45,000 clones, under 90% of which are singletons. The sequencing input was peripheral blood. The receptors originated from a human donor in a cohort sampled during active COVID-19.

This chain uses TRBV28 with TRBJ2-7, with TRBD1 matching over 10 bases. Per germline, CDR1 MDHEN and CDR2 SYDVKM. V lost 2 bases and J lost 10; bases outside the gene matches: 11. The CDR3 has 15 amino acids. The CDR3 nucleotides read TGTGCCAGCAGTTTAACTTCGGGACAGGGGATCGGCCAGTACTTC. Amino acids: CASSLTSGQGIGQYF.

The gene calls are TRBV5-1 and TRBJ2-3; D may be TRBD1 (5 bases). Looked up from germline, CDR1 is SGHRS and CDR2 is YFSETQ. V dropped 7 bases and J dropped 5 bases, with 17 bases sitting between them. This CDR3 spans 14 amino acids. In DNA, the CDR3 is TGCGCCAGCGAATCGGACAAGTGGGAAGATACGCAGTATTTT. Encoded protein: CASESDKWEDTQYF.

This chain connects TRBV5-1 to TRBJ2-3; 7 positions match TRBD2. Germline-derived CDR1 and CDR2 are SGHRS and YFSETQ. This CDR3 is built from 18 residues. The junction had 13 bases not matched to a gene; V was cut back by 1 base and J by 2 bases. The CDR3 region is CASSLSPSGRPTTDTQYF. For the CDR3, the DNA is TGCGCCAGCAGCTTGTCGCCTAGCGGACGACCTACCACAGATACGCAGTATTTT.

In DNA, the CDR3 is TGTGCCAGTAAGACAGGACTTGCAACTAATGAAAAACTGTTTTTT. As protein: CASKTGLATNEKLFF. This chain uses TRBV19 with TRBJ1-4, with D maybe TRBD1 (6 bases). Germline V lookup: CDR1 LNHDA, CDR2 SQIVND (reference sequence). V dropped 7 bases and J dropped 0 bases, with 12 bases sitting between them. The length of the CDR3 is 15 residues.

This chain joins TRBV5-6 and TRBJ2-5, with TRBD1 matching over 10 bases. Germline V gives CDR1 SGHDT, CDR2 YYEEEE. Losses at the gene ends were 4 bases for V and 5 bases for J; bases not matched to a gene: 11. The CDR3 consists of 16 residues. The CDR3 DNA reads TGTGCCAGCAGCCGGGACAGGGGTACCTCCCGGGAGACCCAGTACTTC. Amino acids: CASSRDRGTSRETQYF.

Within the sample, this clone is medium-sized. The genes are TRBV11-2 and TRBJ2-3; D remains ambiguous. With 4 bases removed from V and 6 bases from J, the gap between germline ends came to 11 bases. The CDR3 loop spans 13 amino acids. Germline V gives CDR1 SGHAT, CDR2 FQNNGV. CDR3 loop: CASSSPPGDTQYF. CDR3 nucleotide sequence: TGTGCCAGCAGCTCGCCCCCCGGGGATACGCAGTATTTT.

This rearrangement joins TRBV5-1 to TRBJ2-6; weak D call: TRBD2 (6 bases). Trimming shortened V by 2 bases and J by 0 bases, and 6 bases separated the two germline ends. Germline-derived CDR1 and CDR2 are SGHRS and YFSETQ. This CDR3 has 15 residues. CDR3 in amino acids: CASSFGGSGANVLTF. The CDR3 DNA is TGCGCCAGCAGCTTCGGGGGCTCTGGGGCCAACGTCCTGACTTTC.

This chain uses TRBV10-3 with TRBJ1-1; D is unclear. The V end lost 3 bases, the J end lost 4 bases, and 9 bases lay between the germline ends. The length of the CDR3 is 13 residues. Germline V CDR1 and CDR2: ENHRY, SYGVKD. The CDR3: CAISDMASTEAFF. CDR3 sequence (DNA): TGTGCCATCAGTGATATGGCCTCCACTGAAGCTTTCTTT.

The chain couples TRBV24-1 to TRBJ2-1; TRBD1 agrees at 7 bases. V shed 7 bases, J shed 4 bases, and the junction held 9 bases outside the gene matches. Germline values: CDR1 KGHDR, CDR2 SFDVKD. The CDR3 is made up of 15 amino acids. CDR3 bases: TGTGCCACCAGCCCCCGGGACAGACCTTACAATGAGCAGTTCTTC. This codes for CATSPRDRPYNEQFF.

The genes are TRBV30 and TRBJ1-3, with D possibly matching TRBD1 (6 bases). The CDR3 covers 16 residues. Trimming removed 0 bases from V and 0 bases from J, with 12 bases in between. The germline gives CDR1 GTSNPN, CDR2 SVGIG (reference sequence). CDR3 bases: TGTGCCTGGAGTGTAGAATGGACAGCCTCTGGAAACACCATATATTTT. It yields the protein CAWSVEWTASGNTIYF.

V and J are TRBV7-9 and TRBJ1-4; D possibly corresponds to TRBD1 (5 bases). CDR1 SEHNR and CDR2 FQNEAQ come from the germline V gene (reference sequence). This CDR3 contains 15 residues. The ends were cut back, 7 bases at V and 3 bases at J, with 15 bases in the middle. Here the CDR3 reads CASTPPGDANEKLFF. The CDR3 region has the DNA TGTGCCAGCACCCCACCGGGGGATGCTAATGAAAAACTGTTTTTT.

The chain employs TRBV5-6 and TRBJ2-2; 9 bases match TRBD2. Germline values: CDR1 SGHDT, CDR2 YYEEEE. V lost 0 bases and J lost 1; bases outside the gene matches: 1. The CDR3 is made up of 16 amino acids. CDR3 sequence: CASSLGLAVNTGELFF. For the CDR3, the DNA is TGTGCCAGCAGCTTGGGACTAGCGGTGAACACCGGGGAGCTGTTTTTT.

The genes are TRBV30 and TRBJ1-5, with D uncertain. This CDR3 has 15 amino acids. CDR1 and CDR2 from the germline V gene are GTSNPN and SVGIG (reference sequence). The V end lost 1 base, the J end lost 3 bases, and 13 bases lay between the germline ends. Written as DNA, the CDR3 is TGTGCCTGGAGTGGGGGTCTCGGGGACAATCAGCCCCAGCATTTT. This translates into CAWSGGLGDNQPQHF.

The chain links TRBV4-1 to TRBJ2-7; TRBD2 matches 9 bases. The junction had 7 bases not matched to a gene; V was cut back by 0 bases and J by 4 bases. Germline V gene lookup returns CDR1 MGHRA and CDR2 YSYEKL. This CDR3 is built from 16 residues. CDR3 coding DNA: TGCGCCAGCAGCCAAGACTGGCGGGGGGGCCAGTACGAGCAGTACTTC. It yields the protein CASSQDWRGGQYEQYF.

J is TRBJ1-6 and V is TRBV4-3; possibly TRBD1 for D (5 bases). Germline CDR1 LGHNA, CDR2 YSLEER. This CDR3 has 16 amino acids. The ends were cut back, 0 bases at V and 6 bases at J, with 12 bases in the middle. The chain's CDR3 is CASSQDNPGFNSPLHF. The CDR3, as DNA: TGCGCCAGCAGCCAAGATAATCCAGGGTTTAATTCACCCCTCCACTTT.

The rearrangement links TRBV3-1 (or the pseudogene TRBV3-2) to TRBJ2-4; the D gene is possibly TRBD2 (5 bases). The V gene lost 1 base and the J gene lost 6 bases, with 22 bases spanning the gap. Germline V gene lookup returns CDR1 LGHDT and CDR2 YNNKEL (reference sequence). CDR3 size: 18 residues. In DNA form, the CDR3 reads TGTGCCAGCAGCCAAGTCCTAGTGGTCCAGGCCGAGGGAAACATTCAGTACTTC. Its protein is CASSQVLVVQAEGNIQYF.